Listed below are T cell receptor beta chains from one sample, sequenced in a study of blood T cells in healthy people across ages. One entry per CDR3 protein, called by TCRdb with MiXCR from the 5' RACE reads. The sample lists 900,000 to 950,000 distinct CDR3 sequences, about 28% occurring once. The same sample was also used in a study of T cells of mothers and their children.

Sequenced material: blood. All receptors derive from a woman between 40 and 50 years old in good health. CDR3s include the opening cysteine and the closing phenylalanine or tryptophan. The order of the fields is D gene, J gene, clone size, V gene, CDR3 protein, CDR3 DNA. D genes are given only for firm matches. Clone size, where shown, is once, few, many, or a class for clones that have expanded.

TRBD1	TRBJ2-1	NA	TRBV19	CASRQGASDNEQFF	TGTGCCAGTAGGCAGGGGGCATCTGACAATGAGCAGTTCTTC
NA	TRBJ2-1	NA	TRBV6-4	CASSEPGALYNEQFF	TGTGCCAGCAGTGAACCCGGGGCCCTCTACAATGAGCAGTTCTTC
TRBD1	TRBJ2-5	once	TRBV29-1	CSVAAGTGGQAQYF	TGCAGCGTTGCTGCCGGGACAGGGGGTCAGGCCCAGTACTTC
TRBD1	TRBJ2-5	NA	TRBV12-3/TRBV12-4	CASTPGGNEQYF	TGTGCCAGCACTCCAGGGGGCAATGAGCAGTACTTC
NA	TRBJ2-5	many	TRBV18	CASSPPGKTAGQETQYF	TGTGCCAGCTCACCACCCGGAAAAACTGCGGGGCAAGAGACCCAGTACTTC
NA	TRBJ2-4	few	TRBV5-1	CASNQGIGDIQYF	TGCGCCAGCAACCAGGGGATTGGTGACATTCAGTACTTC
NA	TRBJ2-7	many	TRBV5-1	CASSLGRGAIYEQYF	TGCGCCAGCAGCTTGGGTCGGGGGGCAATTTACGAGCAGTACTTC
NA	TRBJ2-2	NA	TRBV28	CASSSAGELFF	TGTGCCAGCAGTTCCGCGGGGGAGCTGTTTTTT
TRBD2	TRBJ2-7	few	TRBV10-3	CAISSFGTSGLEQYF	TGTGCCATCAGTTCCTTCGGGACTAGCGGTTTAGAGCAGTACTTC
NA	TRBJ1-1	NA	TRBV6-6	CASSYSWPGGITEAFF	TGTGCCAGCAGTTACTCGTGGCCCGGGGGTATTACTGAAGCTTTCTTT
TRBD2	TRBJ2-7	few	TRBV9	CASSVVAGGLLEQYF	TGTGCCAGCAGCGTAGTTGCGGGGGGCCTCCTCGAGCAGTACTTC
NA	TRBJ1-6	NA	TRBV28	CASSSERENSPLHF	TGTGCCAGCAGTAGTGAACGGGAGAATTCACCCCTCCACTTT
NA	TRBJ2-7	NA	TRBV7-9	CASTLRGGGKYEQYF	TGTGCCAGCACCCTTCGTGGAGGGGGAAAATACGAGCAGTACTTC
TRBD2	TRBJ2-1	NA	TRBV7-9	CASSSSGTSLEQFF	TGTGCCAGCAGCTCCTCCGGGACTAGCCTTGAGCAGTTCTTC
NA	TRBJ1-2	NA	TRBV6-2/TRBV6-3	CASSFPERTDDPQFDGYTF	TGTGCCAGCAGTTTCCCCGAAAGGACAGACGACCCTCAATTCGATGGCTACACCTTC
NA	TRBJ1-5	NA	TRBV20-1	CSASQLGQPQHF	TGCAGTGCTAGCCAGCTTGGTCAGCCCCAGCATTTT
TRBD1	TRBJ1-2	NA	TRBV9	CASSGYDRVDGYTF	TGTGCCAGCAGCGGTTACGACAGGGTCGATGGCTACACCTTC
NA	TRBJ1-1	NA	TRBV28	CASIEGAHLNTEAFF	TGTGCCAGCATAGAAGGGGCCCATTTGAACACTGAAGCTTTCTTT
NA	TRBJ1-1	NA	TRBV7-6	CASSSPYGAAEAFF	TGTGCCAGCAGCTCCCCCTACGGGGCAGCTGAAGCTTTCTTT
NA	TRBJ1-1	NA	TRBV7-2	CASSLKARGGEAFF	TGTGCCAGCAGCTTAAAGGCCCGGGGCGGAGAAGCTTTCTTT
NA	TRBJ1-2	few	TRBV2	CASSEALRGSGYTF	TGTGCCAGCAGTGAAGCGCTTCGGGGTTCCGGCTACACCTTC
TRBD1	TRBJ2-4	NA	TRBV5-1	CASSPGTGRAKNIQYF	TGCGCCAGCAGCCCGGGGACAGGGAGAGCCAAAAACATTCAGTACTTC
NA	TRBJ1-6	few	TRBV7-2	CASRAQGRNNSPLHF	TGTGCCAGCAGGGCACAGGGACGAAATAATTCACCCCTCCACTTT
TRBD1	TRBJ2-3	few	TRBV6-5	CASSYSMETEGALDTQYF	TGTGCCAGCAGTTACTCGATGGAGACCGAGGGGGCCTTAGATACGCAGTATTTT